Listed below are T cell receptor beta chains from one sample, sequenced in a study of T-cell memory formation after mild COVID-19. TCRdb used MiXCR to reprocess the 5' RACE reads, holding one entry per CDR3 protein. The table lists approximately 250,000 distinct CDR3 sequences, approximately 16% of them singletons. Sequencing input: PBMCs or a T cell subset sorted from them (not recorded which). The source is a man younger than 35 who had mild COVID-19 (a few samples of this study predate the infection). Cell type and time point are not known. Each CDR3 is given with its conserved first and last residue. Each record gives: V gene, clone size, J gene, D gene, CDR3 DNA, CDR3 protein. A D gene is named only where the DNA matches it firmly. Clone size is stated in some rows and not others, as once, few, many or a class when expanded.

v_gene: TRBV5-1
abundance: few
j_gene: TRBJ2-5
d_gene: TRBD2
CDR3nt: TGCGCCAGCAGCCACGGACTAGTCGAGGAGACCCAGTACTTC
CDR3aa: CASSHGLVEETQYF

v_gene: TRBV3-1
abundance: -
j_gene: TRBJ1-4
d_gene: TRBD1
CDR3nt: TGTGCCAGCAGCCATTACGGGACAGGGACGACTAATGAAAAACTGTTTTTT
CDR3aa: CASSHYGTGTTNEKLFF

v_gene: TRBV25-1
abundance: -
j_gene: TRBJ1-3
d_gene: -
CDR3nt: TGTGCCAGCAGGCGCGCTGGAAACACCATATATTTT
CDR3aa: CASRRAGNTIYF

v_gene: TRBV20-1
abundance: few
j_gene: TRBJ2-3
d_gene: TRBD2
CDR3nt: TGCAGTGCTAGAGATGGAGACGGGGGGACAGATACGCAGTATTTT
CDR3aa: CSARDGDGGTDTQYF

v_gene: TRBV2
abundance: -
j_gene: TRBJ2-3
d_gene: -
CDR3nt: TGTGCCAGCAGTAGCGTAATTAGCACAGATACGCAGTATTTT
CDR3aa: CASSSVISTDTQYF

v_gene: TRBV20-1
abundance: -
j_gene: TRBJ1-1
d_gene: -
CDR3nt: TGCAGTGCCAAAGGAAGGATGAAGGACACTGAAGCTTTCTTT
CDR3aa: CSAKGRMKDTEAFF

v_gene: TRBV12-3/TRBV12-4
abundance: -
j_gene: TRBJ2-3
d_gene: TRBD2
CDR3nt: TGTGCCAGCAGGACCGATTACGTGGGACTAGCGGGGGCTTCGGATACGCAGTATTTT
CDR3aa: CASRTDYVGLAGASDTQYF

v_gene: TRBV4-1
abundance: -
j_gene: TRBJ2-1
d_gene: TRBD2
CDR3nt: TGCGCCAGCAGCCAAATGGGACTAGCGGGGGATGAGCAGTTCTTC
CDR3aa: CASSQMGLAGDEQFF

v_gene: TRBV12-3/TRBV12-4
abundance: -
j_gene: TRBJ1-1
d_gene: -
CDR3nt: TGTGCCAGCAGTTTATGGCAGGGTAACACTGAAGCTTTCTTT
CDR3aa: CASSLWQGNTEAFF

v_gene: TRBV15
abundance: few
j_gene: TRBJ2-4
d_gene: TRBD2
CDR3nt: TGTGCCACCAGCAGAGATCGGGGGGAAATTCAGTACTTC
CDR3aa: CATSRDRGEIQYF

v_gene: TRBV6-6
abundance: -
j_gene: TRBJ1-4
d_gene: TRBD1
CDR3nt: TGTGCCAGCAGCCCCGGGACAGGATATGAAAAACTGTTTTTT
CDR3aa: CASSPGTGYEKLFF

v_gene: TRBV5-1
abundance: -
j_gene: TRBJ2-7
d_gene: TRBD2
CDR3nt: TGCGCCAGCAGCTTGGACGGGGGGAGCTCCTACGAGCAGTACTTC
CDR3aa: CASSLDGGSSYEQYF

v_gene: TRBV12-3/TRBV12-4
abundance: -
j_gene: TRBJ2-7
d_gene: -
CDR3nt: TGTGCCAGCAGCCAGCTTTTAGGGCCCTACGAGCAGTACTTC
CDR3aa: CASSQLLGPYEQYF

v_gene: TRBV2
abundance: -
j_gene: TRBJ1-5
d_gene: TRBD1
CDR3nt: TGTGCCAGCACCGTACTACAGGGGGCCTTCAATCAGCCCCAGCATTTT
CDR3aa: CASTVLQGAFNQPQHF

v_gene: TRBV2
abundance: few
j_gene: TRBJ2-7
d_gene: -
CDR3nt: TGTGCCAGCACTTTAAGTTCCTACGAGCAGTACTTC
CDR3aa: CASTLSSYEQYF

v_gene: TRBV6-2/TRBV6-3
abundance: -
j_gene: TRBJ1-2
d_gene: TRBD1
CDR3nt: TGTGCCAGCAGTTACTCGACAGGGGCGCTAGGATATGGCTACACCTTC
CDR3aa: CASSYSTGALGYGYTF

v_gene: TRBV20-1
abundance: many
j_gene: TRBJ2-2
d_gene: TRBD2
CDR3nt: TGCAGTGCCCAAAGCGGGGGCGGATCAACCGGGGAGCTGTTTTTT
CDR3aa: CSAQSGGGSTGELFF

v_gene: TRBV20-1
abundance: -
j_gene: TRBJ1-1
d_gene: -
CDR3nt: TGCAGTGCTAGAGGCAGGGGCGGGTACACTGAAGCTTTCTTT
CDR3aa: CSARGRGGYTEAFF

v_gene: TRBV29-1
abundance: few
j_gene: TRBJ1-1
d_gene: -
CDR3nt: TGCAGCGTTGACAAGACAATCAACACTGAAGCTTTCTTT
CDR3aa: CSVDKTINTEAFF

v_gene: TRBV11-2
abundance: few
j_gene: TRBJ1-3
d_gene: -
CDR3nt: TGTGCCAGCAGCCCTGCCCGGAACACCATATATTTT
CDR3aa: CASSPARNTIYF

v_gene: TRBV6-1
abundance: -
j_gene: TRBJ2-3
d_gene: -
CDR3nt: TGTGCCGGAGCTACGGGACGTGGCACAGATACGCAGTATTTT
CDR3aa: CAGATGRGTDTQYF

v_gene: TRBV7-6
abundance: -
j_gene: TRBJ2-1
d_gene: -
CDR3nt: TGTGCCAGCAGCCCAACTATCAGGGCCCCCCATGAGCAGTTCTTC
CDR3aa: CASSPTIRAPHEQFF

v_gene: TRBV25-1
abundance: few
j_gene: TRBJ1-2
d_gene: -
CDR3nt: TGTGCCAGCAGTGAGGCGGGAACAGGATTACTCTATGGCTACACCTTC
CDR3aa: CASSEAGTGLLYGYTF

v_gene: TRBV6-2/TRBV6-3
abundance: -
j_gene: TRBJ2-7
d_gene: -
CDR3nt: TGTGCCAGCAGTTACTCGCCGGGACATATGTACGAGCAGTACTTC
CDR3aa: CASSYSPGHMYEQYF

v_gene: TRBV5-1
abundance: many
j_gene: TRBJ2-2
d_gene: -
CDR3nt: TGCGCCAGCAGCTTGGCAGGGCCCGACACCGGGGAGCTGTTTTTT
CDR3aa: CASSLAGPDTGELFF

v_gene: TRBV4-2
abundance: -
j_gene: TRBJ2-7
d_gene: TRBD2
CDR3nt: TGTGCCAGCAGCCGAGGGGAGCGGGGGGGACATACACCCTACGAGCAGTACTTC
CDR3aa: CASSRGERGGHTPYEQYF

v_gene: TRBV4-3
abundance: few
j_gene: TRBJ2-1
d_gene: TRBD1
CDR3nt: TGCGCCAGCAGCCTCGTAGCGGAGGACAGGGTGGTGCAGTTCTTC
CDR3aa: CASSLVAEDRVVQFF

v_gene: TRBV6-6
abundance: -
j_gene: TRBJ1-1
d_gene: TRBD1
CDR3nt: TGTGCCAGCAGTAGGGGGACAGCGCGCACTGAAGCTTTCTTT
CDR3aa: CASSRGTARTEAFF

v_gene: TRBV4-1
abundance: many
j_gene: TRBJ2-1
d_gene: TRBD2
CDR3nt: TGCGCCAGCAGCCGAGGTGCTAGCGGGAGCTACAATGAGCAGTTCTTC
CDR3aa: CASSRGASGSYNEQFF

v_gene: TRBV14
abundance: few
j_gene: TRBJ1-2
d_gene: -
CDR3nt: TGTGCCAGCAGCCAAGTGGGGGGTCCTTATGGCTACACCTTC
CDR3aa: CASSQVGGPYGYTF

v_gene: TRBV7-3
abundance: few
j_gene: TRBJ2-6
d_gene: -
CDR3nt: TGTGCCAGCAGCCCAGACTCTGGGGCCAACGTCCTGACTTTC
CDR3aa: CASSPDSGANVLTF

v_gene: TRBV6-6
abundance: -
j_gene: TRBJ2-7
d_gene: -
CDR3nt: TGTGCCAGCAGTTACCCACCTAAGGAGGACGAGCAGTACTTC
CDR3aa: CASSYPPKEDEQYF

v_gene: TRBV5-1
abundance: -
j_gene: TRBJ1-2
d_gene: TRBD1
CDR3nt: TGCGCCAGCAGTTCCCGACAGGGCGCCCTCGCCGGTGGCTACACCTTC
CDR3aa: CASSSRQGALAGGYTF

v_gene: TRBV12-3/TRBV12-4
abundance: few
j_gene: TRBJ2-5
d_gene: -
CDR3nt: TGTGCCAGCAGCCCCAGACAGACCCGCCAGGGGACCCAGTACTTC
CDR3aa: CASSPRQTRQGTQYF

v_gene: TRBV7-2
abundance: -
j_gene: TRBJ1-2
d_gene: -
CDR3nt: TGTGCCAGCAGCTTTCTACGGTCCTATGGCTACACCTTC
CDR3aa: CASSFLRSYGYTF

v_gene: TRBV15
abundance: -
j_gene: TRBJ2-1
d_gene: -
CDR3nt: TGTGCCACCAGCAAGGGGGAGTTCTACAATGAGCAGTTCTTC
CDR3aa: CATSKGEFYNEQFF

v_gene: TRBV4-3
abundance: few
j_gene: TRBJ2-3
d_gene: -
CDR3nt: TGCGCCAGCAGCCAAGACGTCGGAGCCCGCACAGATACGCAGTATTTT
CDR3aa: CASSQDVGARTDTQYF

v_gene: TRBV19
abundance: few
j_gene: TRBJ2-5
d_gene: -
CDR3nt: TGTGCCAGTAGTATAGGAGGCGGAATCCGGACCCAGTACTTC
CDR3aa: CASSIGGGIRTQYF

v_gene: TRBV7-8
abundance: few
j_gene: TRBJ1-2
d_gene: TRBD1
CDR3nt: TGTGCCAGCAGCTTAGAGGGGGCAAGGGCCCTCTATGGCTACACCTTC
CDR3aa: CASSLEGARALYGYTF

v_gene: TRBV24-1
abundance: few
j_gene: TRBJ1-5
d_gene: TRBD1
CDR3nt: TGTGCCACCAGTGACCGGGACAGTCACCCCACCCAGCCCCAGCATTTT
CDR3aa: CATSDRDSHPTQPQHF

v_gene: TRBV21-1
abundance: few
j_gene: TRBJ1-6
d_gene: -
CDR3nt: TGTGCCAGCAGCAAAGGCTATTCACCCCTCCACTTT
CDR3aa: CASSKGYSPLHF

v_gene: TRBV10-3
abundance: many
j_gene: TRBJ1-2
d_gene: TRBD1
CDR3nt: TGTGCCATCAGTGATGAGGGGACAGGGAGAGGCTACACCTTC
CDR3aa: CAISDEGTGRGYTF

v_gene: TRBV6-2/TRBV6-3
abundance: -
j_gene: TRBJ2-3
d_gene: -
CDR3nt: TGTGCCAGCAGCCCCCGGGCGGGGGCGGGAACAGATACGCAGTATTTT
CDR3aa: CASSPRAGAGTDTQYF

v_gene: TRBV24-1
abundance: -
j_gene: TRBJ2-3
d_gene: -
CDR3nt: TGTGCCACCAGTGATCGCAGGGGGGCAGATACGCAGTATTTT
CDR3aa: CATSDRRGADTQYF

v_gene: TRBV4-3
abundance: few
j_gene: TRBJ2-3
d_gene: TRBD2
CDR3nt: TGCGCCAGCAGCCAGGAGCGGGGTGATACGCAGTATTTT
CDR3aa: CASSQERGDTQYF

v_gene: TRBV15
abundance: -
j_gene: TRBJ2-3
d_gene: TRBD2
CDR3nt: TGTGCCACCAGCGGGACTAGCGGGGGGGCCGCGGATACGCAGTATTTT
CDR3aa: CATSGTSGGAADTQYF

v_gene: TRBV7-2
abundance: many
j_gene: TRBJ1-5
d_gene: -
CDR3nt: TGTGCCAGCAGCTTCGGAGGGGGGCGTAGCAATCAGCCCCAGCATTTT
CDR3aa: CASSFGGGRSNQPQHF

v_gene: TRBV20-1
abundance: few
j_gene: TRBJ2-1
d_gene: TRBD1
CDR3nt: TGCAGTGCCAGAAACCCTACAGGGGCCACCTACAATGAGCAGTTCTTC
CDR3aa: CSARNPTGATYNEQFF

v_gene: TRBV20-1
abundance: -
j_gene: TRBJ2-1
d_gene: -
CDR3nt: TGCAGTGCACCTCAGGACAGTCGGCATGAGCAGTTCTTC
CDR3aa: CSAPQDSRHEQFF

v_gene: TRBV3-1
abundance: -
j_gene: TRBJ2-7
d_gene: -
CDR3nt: TGTGCCAGCAGCCTCACGGACGGGTACGAGCAGTACTTC
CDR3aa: CASSLTDGYEQYF

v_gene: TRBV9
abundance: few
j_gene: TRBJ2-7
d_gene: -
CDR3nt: TGTGCCAGCAGCGTAGGAGGAATAGCCCGATCCTACGAGCAGTACTTC
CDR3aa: CASSVGGIARSYEQYF

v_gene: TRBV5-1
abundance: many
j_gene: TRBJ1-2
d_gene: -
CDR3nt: TGCGCCAGCAGCTTGGAGGGGAAGGACTATGGCTACACCTTC
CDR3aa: CASSLEGKDYGYTF

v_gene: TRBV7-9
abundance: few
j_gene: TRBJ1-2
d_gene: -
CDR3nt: TGTGCCAGCAGCCCAACCGGTGTGAGCTATGGCTACACCTTC
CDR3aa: CASSPTGVSYGYTF

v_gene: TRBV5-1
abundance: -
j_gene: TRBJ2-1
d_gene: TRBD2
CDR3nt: TGCGCCAGCAGCTTTGAACTAGCGGGAGACAATGAGCAGTTCTTC
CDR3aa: CASSFELAGDNEQFF

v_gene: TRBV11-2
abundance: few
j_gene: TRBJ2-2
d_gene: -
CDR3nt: TGTGCCAGCAGCTGGGGGAACACCGGGGAGCTGTTTTTT
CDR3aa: CASSWGNTGELFF

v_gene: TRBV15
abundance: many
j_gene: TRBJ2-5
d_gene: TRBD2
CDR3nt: TGTGCCACCAGCAGAGAACTAGCGGGGGTGGAGACCCAGTACTTC
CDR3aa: CATSRELAGVETQYF

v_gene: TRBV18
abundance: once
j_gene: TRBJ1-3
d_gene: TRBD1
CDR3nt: TGTGCCAGCTCACTGGGACAGGCCTCTGGAAACACCATATATTTT
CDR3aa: CASSLGQASGNTIYF